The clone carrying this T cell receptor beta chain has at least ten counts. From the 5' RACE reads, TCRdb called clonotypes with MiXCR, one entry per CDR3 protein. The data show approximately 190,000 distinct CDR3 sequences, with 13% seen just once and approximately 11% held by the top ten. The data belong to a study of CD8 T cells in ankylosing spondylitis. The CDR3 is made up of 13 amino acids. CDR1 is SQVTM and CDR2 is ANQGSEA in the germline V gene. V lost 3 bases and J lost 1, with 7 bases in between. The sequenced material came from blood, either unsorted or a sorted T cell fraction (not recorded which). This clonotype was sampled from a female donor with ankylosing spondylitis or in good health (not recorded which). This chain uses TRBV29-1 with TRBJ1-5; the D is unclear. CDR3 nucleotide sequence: TGCAGCGTTGAGGAGGAAAGCAATCAGCCCCAGCATTTT. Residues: CSVEEESNQPQHF.